This T cell receptor beta chain stems from a study of blood T cells in healthy people across ages (dated by TCRdb to between 2014 and 2017). About the investigation overall: Template switching captured roughly one uniquely barcoded TCR beta cDNA molecule per two T cells in model experiments. Age-related changes in TCR beta repertoire diversity were measured in the study by deep sequencing normalized with unique cDNA molecular identifiers. The donors were split into four age groups: young (average 16 years), middle-aged (39), aged (more than 60) and long-lived (82). Two additional independent replicas of 1 million unique cDNA reads from the same blood draw were analyzed for two donors (one aged 18 to 30 and one aged 80 or older). Broader findings and caveats from the paper: A strong correlation was found between observed TCR beta diversity and the percentage of naive T cells measured by flow cytometry. Since profiling was done on bulk unsorted PBMCs, naive and antigen-experienced compartments could not be conclusively compared. Estimates of total diversity from one million sequenced T cells were regarded as lower bounds and underestimates. The CMV infection status of donors was not known, potentially confounding age-related changes in expanded clonotypes. Observed TCR beta diversity per million T cells fell roughly linearly with age, and a significant reduction was already apparent by age approximately 41. Compared with the aged group, more naive CD4+ T cells, fewer expanded clones and increased TCR diversity were shown by the long-lived group, suggesting age selection.

Via the germline V gene, CDR1 is MDHEN and CDR2 SYDVKM. The CDR3 measures 13 amino acids from cysteine to phenylalanine. Only the CDR3 region is kept as DNA, spanning 39 bases read in frame from base 1. V is reduced by 7 bases and J by 8 bases, leaving a spacing of 17 bases between them. Library preparation was by 5' RACE. The sequencer was an Illumina HiSeq 2500. A second PCR of 7 to 11 cycles was run with a J-beta primer mix and a sample-barcoded 5' primer. A template-switch 5' adaptor carrying 12 random nucleotides introduced a unique molecular identifier onto each TCR beta cDNA molecule. Each sample yielded at least 3 million CDR3-containing paired-end reads. First-strand cDNA synthesis was performed from all RNA using the Mint cDNA synthesis kit, with priming by a TRBC-specific oligonucleotide. Following uracil-DNA glycosylase treatment, all cDNA underwent a first 18-cycle PCR with the universal primers M1SS and BC2_uni_R. As for the original processing: Normalization of each sample was performed by random selection of 1 million high-quality reads, each carrying a distinct molecular identifier. Instead of being binned into consensus sequences, reads that shared molecular identifiers were thrown out. MiTCR, set to a Q25 quality threshold and the strictest error-elimination algorithm, was used for CDR3 identification, clonotype clustering and error correction. A nonparametric unseen species model with Euler transformation was used to estimate a lower bound on total TCR beta diversity. TCRdb reprocessing: public reads trimmed at Q25 with fastp, clones called with MiXCR, in-frame beta chains kept. Every CDR3 protein is listed once, alongside the most common genes and DNA of its rows. TCRdb's processing, not the authors', yielded these V and J calls. The sample records 800,000 or so distinct CDR3 sequences, 25% of which are singletons. The leading ten clones occupy under 4% of the sample.

Comment on this clonotype: The target of this receptor is not known. No base quality information exists; no much larger clone differs at one position.

Donors were a few dozen systemically healthy Caucasian individuals from Russia aged roughly 6 to 100 years. Around 10 milliliters of peripheral blood were collected from each donor into EDTA-treated Vacutainer tubes. Ficoll-Paque density-gradient centrifugation was used to isolate PBMCs, with at least 6.5 million obtained per sample. Trizol reagent was used to extract total RNA from the PBMCs, yielding at least 5 micrograms per sample. Naive CD45RAhigh/CD27high T cell percentages were measured by flow cytometry on a PBMC aliquot from every donor. These sequences were also reported in another study, on T cells of mothers and their children. As the second study states: Nine systemically healthy Caucasian individuals, comprising three mothers and their six children, were included as donors. cDNA synthesis consumed the entire amount of extracted RNA, loaded at about 1.5 ug RNA in each 15 ul reaction. Sample barcodes and 2-4 random nucleotides were added via the M1S primer in the second PCR. Each mother yielded over 9.5 million TCR beta CDR3 reads and each child 3 million or so reads. Thymic selection similarly shapes TCR recombination output in related and unrelated pairs, with minor effect from inherited differences. Related mother-child pairs always showed normalized repertoire overlap that was slightly higher than in unrelated mother-child pairs, though the difference was never significant. Persistent microchimeric T cell clones were not detected, at a sensitivity of about 99 clones per million clonotypes. The study used deep NGS to compare TCR beta repertoires of mothers and children, seeking features distinguishing related mother-child pairs from unrelated individuals. On average, the children were roughly 10 +/- 4 years old, while the mothers were about 40 +/- 4 years old. Libraries were sequenced on Illumina HiSeq 2000 with 100+100 nt paired-end reads after adapter ligation with NEBNext reagents. Mother and child libraries were prepared a month apart and sequenced in separate runs to prevent cross-contamination. For each donor, somewhere between roughly 450,000 and 2,200,000 distinct TCR beta clonotypes were identified. Naive TCR beta clonotypes were estimated from low-frequency clonotypes matched to each donor's FACS-determined naive share, without sorting.

The chain couples TRBV28 to TRBJ1-2, with TRBD1 perhaps the D gene, on 5 matching bases. Sequencing used blood. This receptor was taken from a boy aged 5-17 years in good health. The DNA reads TGTGCCAGCATCGCTGGGGGGGATGCCGGCTACACCTTC. Its protein product is CASIAGGDAGYTF.